The 21 T cell receptor beta chains in this list originate from one sample, sequenced in a study of blood T cells in healthy people across ages. Sample-barcoded 5' priming and a J-beta primer mix drove a second PCR of roughly 7 to 11 cycles. TCRdb re-analysed the 5' RACE reads in MiXCR, keeping a single row per CDR3 protein. The repertoire holds hundreds of thousands of distinct CDR3 sequences, with around 42% as singletons. The sample comprised blood. The receptors here all came from a man aged 60-69 years in good health.

CDR3 residues: CASSKGQGLYDEQFF. DNA for the CDR3: TGTGCCAGCAGCAAGGGACAGGGTTTGTACGATGAGCAGTTCTTC. This chain links TRBV13 with TRBJ2-1, with 9 bases lining up with TRBD1. This CDR3 contains 15 residues. After removal of 5 bases from V and 8 bases from J, the junction contained 10 bases not matched to a gene. The germline CDR1 and CDR2 sequences are PRHDT and FYEKMQ (reference sequence).

The sample holds a few counts of this clonotype. The chain has TRBV6-2 or TRBV6-3 and TRBJ2-6, with D possibly being TRBD1 (5 bases). V lost 5 bases, J lost 0 bases, and 14 bases lay in between. The CDR3 contains 17 residues. CDR1 is MNHEY, CDR2 SVGEGT, per germline. The CDR3 loop reads CASSLPDSFSGANVLTF. As DNA, the CDR3 is TGTGCCAGCAGTCTCCCCGACAGTTTCTCTGGGGCCAACGTCCTGACTTTC.

A remark on this clonotype: At one boundary the junction diverges from the germline segment, which might be a read error. The chain links TRBV7-9 to TRBJ1-4; possible D gene TRBD1, 5 bases. This CDR3 is built from 16 residues. Germline assignment: CDR1 SEHNR and CDR2 FQNEAQ (reference sequence). The CDR3 nucleotides read TGTGCCGGCAGCTTAGGTTTCGGGACGGATGATGAAAAACTGTTTTTT. Its protein is CAGSLGFGTDDEKLFF.

The chain couples TRBV15 to TRBJ2-7, with 7 bases identical to TRBD1. The CDR3 runs to 15 residues. The germline V gene has CDR1 LNHNV and CDR2 YYDKDF (reference sequence). The ends lost 3 bases at V and 2 bases at J; junction bases unmatched: 7. This chain's CDR3 is CATSRDNRGPYEQYF. DNA for the CDR3: TGTGCCACCAGCAGGGATAACAGGGGACCCTACGAGCAGTACTTC.

This clonotype was recorded a few times. The chain employs TRBV4-3 and TRBJ1-6, with D unclear. The germline gives CDR1 LGHNA, CDR2 YSLEER. The CDR3 is made up of 14 amino acids. Between the trimmed V and J ends, which lost 2 bases and 9 bases, there was a span of 11 bases. In DNA, the CDR3 is TGCGCCAGCAGCCAACTAGGGATTCGTTCACCCCTCCACTTT. This sequence encodes CASSQLGIRSPLHF.

The CDR3 DNA reads TGTGCCAGCAGCTTACCGGGGTACAATGAGCAGTACTTC. Its protein is CASSLPGYNEQYF. This chain connects TRBV7-2 to TRBJ2-7; D possibly corresponds to TRBD2 (5 bases). Between the trimmed V and J ends, which lost 2 bases and 7 bases, there was a span of 12 bases. This CDR3 has 13 amino acids. The germline V gene has CDR1 SGHTA and CDR2 FQGNSA.

The rearrangement uses TRBV20-1 and TRBJ2-5; 8 positions match TRBD2. The closer fit of TRBJ2-7 to the DNA end suggests the J call may be wrong. The CDR3 has 13 amino acids. Germline V lookup: CDR1 DFQATT, CDR2 SNEGSKA (reference sequence). CDR3 protein: CSGDRGGLYEQYF. In DNA, the CDR3 is TGCAGTGGGGACCGGGGGGGCCTTTACGAGCAGTACTTC.

The gene calls are TRBV7-9 and TRBJ1-2; tentative D call: TRBD1 (5 bases). The ends were cut back, 2 bases at V and 7 bases at J, with 8 bases in the middle. Germline V gene lookup returns CDR1 SEHNR and CDR2 FQNEAQ (reference sequence). This CDR3 region has 12 residues. This CDR3 reads CASSLSQGGYTF. The DNA of the CDR3 is TGTGCCAGCAGCTTAAGCCAGGGTGGCTACACCTTC.

Only a few counts were recorded for this clonotype. This chain connects TRBV12-3 or TRBV12-4 to TRBJ2-7; TRBD1 agrees at 8 bases. The CDR3 is 15 amino acids. Trimming at V came to 5 bases and at J to 0 bases, leaving 6 bases not matched to a gene. Here the CDR3 reads CASSLTDRVSYEQYF. The CDR3, as DNA: TGTGCCAGCAGTCTGACGGACAGGGTCTCCTACGAGCAGTACTTC.

V gene TRBV7-4 combines with J gene TRBJ1-4; tentative D call: TRBD1 (5 bases). Per the germline V gene, CDR1 is SGHVT and CDR2 is SQSDAQ. V was pared by 3 bases and J by 6 bases, with 11 bases between. This CDR3 region has 14 residues. In nucleotides, the CDR3 is TGTGCCAGCAGCTTCAGGGAGGAGGATGAAAAACTGTTTTTT. Its translation is CASSFREEDEKLFF.

The rearrangement joins TRBV12-3 or TRBV12-4 to TRBJ1-6; possible D gene TRBD1, 6 bases. Between the trimmed V and J ends, which lost 7 bases and 10 bases, there was a span of 17 bases. The CDR3 runs to 14 residues. CDR3 sequence reads: CASTRPGVGSPLHF. The CDR3, as DNA: TGTGCCAGCACCCGGCCAGGGGTAGGGTCACCCCTCCACTTT.

The chain combines TRBV20-1 with TRBJ1-5; 10 positions match TRBD1. Losses at the gene ends were 3 bases for V and 2 bases for J; bases not matched to a gene: 4. Germline V gene sequence: CDR1 DFQATT, CDR2 SNEGSKA (reference sequence). The CDR3 loop spans 15 amino acids. The CDR3 sequence: CSARWGTGGNQPQHF. CDR3 coding DNA: TGCAGTGCTAGGTGGGGGACAGGGGGCAATCAGCCCCAGCATTTT.

This clonotype has just a few counts. The chain uses TRBV21-1 and TRBJ2-7. TRBV21-1 has pseudogene status. This CDR3 has 11 amino acids. This chain's CDR3 is CASSRADEQYF. In nucleotides, the CDR3 is TGTGCCAGCAGCAGAGCCGACGAGCAGTACTTC.

This clonotype was counted between two and nine times. The V call is TRBV18, the J call TRBJ2-3, with D possibly being TRBD1 (7 bases). V lost 3 bases and J 3 bases, leaving 13 bases between the germline ends. Germline V gene lookup returns CDR1 KGHSH and CDR2 LQKENI. The CDR3 spans 15 residues. For the CDR3, the DNA is TGTGCCAGCTCACCCGGCAGGGGGGTGACAGATACGCAGTATTTT. It encodes CASSPGRGVTDTQYF.

A few counts support this clonotype. The chain couples TRBV20-1 to TRBJ2-3; D is undetermined. Germline loops: CDR1 DFQATT, CDR2 SNEGSKA (reference sequence). Trimming removed 3 bases from V and 2 bases from J, with 9 bases in between. This CDR3 has 13 amino acids. The CDR3 reads CSASGRTTDTQYF. Written as DNA, the CDR3 is TGCAGTGCTAGCGGCAGGACCACAGATACGCAGTATTTT.

This clonotype has ten or more counts. The chain couples TRBV7-9 to TRBJ2-7; 8 nucleotides line up with TRBD1. With 5 bases clipped from V and 3 bases from J, the junction kept 6 bases outside the gene matches. This CDR3 is 14 amino acids long. CDR1 is SEHNR, CDR2 FQNEAQ, per germline (reference sequence). The CDR3 loop reads CASSHRDRNYEQYF. As DNA, the CDR3 is TGTGCCAGCAGCCACCGGGACAGGAACTACGAGCAGTACTTC. Full variable domain (missing parts from reference TRBV7-9 and TRBJ2-7): DTGVSQNPRHKITKRGQNVTFRCDPISEHNRLYWYRQTLGQGPEFLTYFQNEAQLEKSRLLSDRFSAERPKGSFSTLEIQRTEQGDSAMYLCASSHRDRNYEQYFGPGTRLTVT.

The chain uses TRBV5-1 and TRBJ1-2; D is ambiguous. The V and J ends lost 2 bases and 4 bases respectively, with 15 bases between them. CDR1 and CDR2 (germline): SGHRS, YFSETQ. This CDR3 is built from 15 residues. This CDR3 is CASSFSDPPSYGYTF. CDR3 DNA sequence: TGCGCCAGCAGCTTCAGTGATCCCCCGAGCTATGGCTACACCTTC.

Turning to this clonotype: One junction end disagrees with the germline gene, perhaps due to a read error. The chain employs TRBV4-3 and TRBJ1-2, with TRBD1 as a possible D gene (6 bases). CDR3 size: 13 residues. Germline-derived CDR1 and CDR2 are LGHNA and YSLEER. CDR3 sequence (DNA): TGCACCAGCAGCAACCGGGACAACTCTGGCTACACCTTC. Translated: CTSSNRDNSGYTF.

J is TRBJ1-1 and V is TRBV16, with D unresolved. The CDR3 has 15 residues. The V gene's germline CDR1 is KGHSY and CDR2 FQNENV. Trimming left V 0 bases short and J 5 bases short, with 13 bases between. The CDR3 DNA reads TGTGCCAGCAGCCAATCGACTGTAGAGGGAACTGAAGCTTTCTTT. It encodes CASSQSTVEGTEAFF.

The J gene is TRBJ2-7, the V gene TRBV12-3 or TRBV12-4; possible D gene TRBD2, 6 bases. The CDR3 has 15 amino acids. Trimming left V 6 bases short and J 0 bases short, with 15 bases between. This CDR3 is CASSRFGGSSYEQYF. In DNA form, the CDR3 reads TGTGCCAGCAGCCGATTTGGGGGGAGCTCCTACGAGCAGTACTTC.

The chain has TRBV28 and TRBJ2-4; maybe TRBD2 (6 bases). The assigned J gene may be wrong: the sequence end matches TRBJ2-7 better. The CDR3 is 14 residues long. The V gene's germline CDR1 is MDHEN and CDR2 SYDVKM. Written as DNA, the CDR3 is TGTGCCAGCACCAATAACGGGGAGGCCTACGAGCAGTACTTC. Residues: CASTNNGEAYEQYF.